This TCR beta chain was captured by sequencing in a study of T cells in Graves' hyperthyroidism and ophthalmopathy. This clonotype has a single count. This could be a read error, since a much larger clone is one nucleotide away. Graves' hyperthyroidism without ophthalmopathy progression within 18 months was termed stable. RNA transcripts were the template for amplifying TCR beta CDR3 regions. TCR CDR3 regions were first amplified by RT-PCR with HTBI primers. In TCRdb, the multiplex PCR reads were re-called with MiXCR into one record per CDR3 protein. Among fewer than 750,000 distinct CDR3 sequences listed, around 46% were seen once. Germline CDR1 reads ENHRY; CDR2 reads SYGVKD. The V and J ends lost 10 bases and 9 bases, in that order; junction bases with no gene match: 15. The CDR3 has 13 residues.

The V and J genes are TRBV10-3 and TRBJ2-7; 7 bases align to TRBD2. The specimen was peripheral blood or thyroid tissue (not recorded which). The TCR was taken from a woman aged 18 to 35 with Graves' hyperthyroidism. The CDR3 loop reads CASTPTGRSGQYF. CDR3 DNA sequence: TGTGCCAGCACTCCAACCGGGAGGAGCGGGCAGTACTTC.